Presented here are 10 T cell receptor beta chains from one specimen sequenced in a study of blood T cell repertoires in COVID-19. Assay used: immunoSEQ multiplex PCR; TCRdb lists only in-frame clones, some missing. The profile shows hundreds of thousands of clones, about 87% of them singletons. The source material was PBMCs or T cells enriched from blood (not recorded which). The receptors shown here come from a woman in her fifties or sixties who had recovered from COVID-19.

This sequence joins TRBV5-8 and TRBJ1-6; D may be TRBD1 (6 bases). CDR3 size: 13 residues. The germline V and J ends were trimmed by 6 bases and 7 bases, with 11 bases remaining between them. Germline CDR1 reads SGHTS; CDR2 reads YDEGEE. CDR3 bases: TGTGCCAGCACCCAGAGGGGGAATTCACCCCTCCACTTT. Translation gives CASTQRGNSPLHF. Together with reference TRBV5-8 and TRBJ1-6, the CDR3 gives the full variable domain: EAGVTQSPTHLIKTRGQQATLRCSPISGHTSVYWYQQALGLGLQFLLWYDEGEERNRGNFPPRFSGRQFPNYSSELNVNALELEDSALYLCASTQRGNSPLHFGNGTRLTVT.

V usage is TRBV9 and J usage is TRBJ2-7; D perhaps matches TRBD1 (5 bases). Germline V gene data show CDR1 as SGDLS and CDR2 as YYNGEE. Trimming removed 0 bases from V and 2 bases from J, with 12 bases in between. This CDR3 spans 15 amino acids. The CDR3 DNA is TGTGCCAGCAGCGTAGCCCCAGGGTCGACCTACGAGCAGTACTTC. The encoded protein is CASSVAPGSTYEQYF.

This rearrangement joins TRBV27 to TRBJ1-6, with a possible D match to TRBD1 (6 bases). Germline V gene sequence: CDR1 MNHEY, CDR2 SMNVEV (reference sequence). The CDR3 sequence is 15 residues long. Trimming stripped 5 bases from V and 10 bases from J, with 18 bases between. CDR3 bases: TGTGCCAGCAGTACCTACAGGGAATCGGGATCACCCCTCCACTTT. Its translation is CASSTYRESGSPLHF.

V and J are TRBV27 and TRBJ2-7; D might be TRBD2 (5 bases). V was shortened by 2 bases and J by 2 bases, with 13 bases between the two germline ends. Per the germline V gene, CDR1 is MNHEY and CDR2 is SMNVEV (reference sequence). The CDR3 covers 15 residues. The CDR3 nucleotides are TGTGCCAGCAGTTTAAAGGCTGCCGGGGCCTACGAGCAGTACTTC. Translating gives CASSLKAAGAYEQYF.

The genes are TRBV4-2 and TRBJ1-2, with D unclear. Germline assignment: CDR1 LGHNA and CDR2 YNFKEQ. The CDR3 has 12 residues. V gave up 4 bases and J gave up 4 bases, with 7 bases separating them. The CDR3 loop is CASSPGSYGYTF. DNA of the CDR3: TGTGCCAGCAGCCCGGGGTCCTATGGCTACACCTTC.

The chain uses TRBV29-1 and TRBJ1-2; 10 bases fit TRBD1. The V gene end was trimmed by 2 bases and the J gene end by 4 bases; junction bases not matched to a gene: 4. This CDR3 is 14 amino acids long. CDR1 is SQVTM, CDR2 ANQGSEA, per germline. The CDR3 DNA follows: TGCAGCGTTGAATGGACAGGGGGATCCTATGGCTACACCTTC. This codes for CSVEWTGGSYGYTF. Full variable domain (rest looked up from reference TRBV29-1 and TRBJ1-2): SAVISQKPSRDICQRGTSLTIQCQVDSQVTMMFWYRQQPGQSLTLIATANQGSEATYESGFVIDKFPISRPNLTFSTLTVSNMSPEDSSIYLCSVEWTGGSYGYTFGSGTRLTVV.

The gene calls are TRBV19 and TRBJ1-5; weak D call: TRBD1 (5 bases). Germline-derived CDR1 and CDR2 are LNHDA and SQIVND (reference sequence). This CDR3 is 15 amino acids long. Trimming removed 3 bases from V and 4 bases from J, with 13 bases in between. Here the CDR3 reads CASSMGQGPNQPQHF. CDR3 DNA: TGTGCCAGTAGTATGGGGCAGGGCCCGAATCAGCCCCAGCATTTT.

CDR3 DNA: TGTGCCAGCAGCGGTAATCCGGGGGGCCGAGAGACCCAGTACTTC. It encodes CASSGNPGGRETQYF. The V gene is TRBV9, the J gene TRBJ2-5, with a weak D call TRBD2 (7 bases). V gave up 3 bases and J gave up 4 bases, with 16 bases separating them. The CDR3 loop spans 15 amino acids. Germline V CDR1 and CDR2: SGDLS, YYNGEE.

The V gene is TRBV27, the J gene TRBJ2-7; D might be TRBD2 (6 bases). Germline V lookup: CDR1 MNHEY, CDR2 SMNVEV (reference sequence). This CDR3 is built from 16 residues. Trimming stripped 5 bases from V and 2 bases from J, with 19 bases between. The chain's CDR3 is CASSPTRTGLTYEQYF. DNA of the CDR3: TGTGCCAGCAGTCCCACCCGGACGGGACTTACCTACGAGCAGTACTTC.

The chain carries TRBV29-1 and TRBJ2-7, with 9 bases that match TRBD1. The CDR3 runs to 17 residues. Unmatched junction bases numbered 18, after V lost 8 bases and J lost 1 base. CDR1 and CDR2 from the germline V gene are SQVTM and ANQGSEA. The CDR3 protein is CSIGSEGDREGSYEQYF. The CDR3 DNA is TGCAGCATTGGGAGTGAGGGGGACAGGGAGGGATCCTACGAGCAGTACTTC.